The 26 T cell receptor beta chains below come from one sample, sequenced in a study of blood T cell repertoires in COVID-19. Data came from immunoSEQ multiplex PCR; TCRdb stores just in-frame clones and leaves some out. The data contain some 250,000 clones, roughly nine tenths of them singletons. The sequenced sample consisted of PBMCs or T cells enriched from blood (not recorded which). The receptors were sampled from a human donor in a cohort exposed to, infected with or recovered from COVID-19 (not recorded which). The donor label of this sample is uncertain.

J is TRBJ1-2 and V is TRBV27, with 8 bases aligning to TRBD1. The CDR3 loop spans 14 amino acids. With 3 bases clipped from V and 7 bases from J, the junction kept 7 bases outside the gene matches. The germline V gene encodes CDR1 MNHEY and CDR2 SMNVEV (reference sequence). This chain's CDR3 is CASSFGQGGRGYTF. The CDR3 DNA reads TGTGCCAGCAGTTTCGGACAGGGAGGTCGTGGCTACACCTTC.

V and J are TRBV5-4 and TRBJ2-2; 11 bases match TRBD2. This CDR3 contains 16 residues. The germline V gene encodes CDR1 SGHNT and CDR2 YYREEE (reference sequence). V was clipped by 4 bases and J by 2 bases; unmatched bases: 4. The CDR3 region is CASSPTSGVNTGELFF. In DNA form, the CDR3 reads TGTGCCAGCAGCCCGACTAGCGGGGTCAACACCGGGGAGCTGTTTTTT.

In its sample, this clone was seen once. This sequence joins TRBV2 and TRBJ1-2, with 7 bases identical to TRBD1. The CDR3 spans 13 residues. The J segment lost 4 bases and the V segment lost 3 bases, leaving 2 bases of the junction unmatched. Germline V gives CDR1 SNHLY, CDR2 FYNNEI. DNA of the CDR3: TGTGCCAGCAGTGATGCAGGGGGCTATGGCTACACCTTC. Its translation: CASSDAGGYGYTF.

The V call is TRBV4-1, the J call TRBJ2-3; TRBD1 might be the D (7 bases). Per germline, CDR1 MGHRA and CDR2 YSYEKL. V gave up 0 bases and J gave up 10 bases, with 11 bases separating them. This CDR3 contains 13 residues. The CDR3 sequence is CASSQDPGGPQYF. The CDR3 region has the DNA TGCGCCAGCAGCCAAGATCCAGGGGGGCCGCAGTATTTT.

This clone was observed a handful of times. The rearrangement links TRBV4-1 to TRBJ1-4; 7 bases are shared with TRBD1. Per the germline V gene, CDR1 is MGHRA and CDR2 is YSYEKL. The CDR3 sequence is 15 residues long. Trimming removed 5 bases from V and 6 bases from J; junction bases left unmatched: 9. The CDR3 protein is CASSSRQGTDEKLFF. In DNA form, the CDR3 reads TGCGCCAGCAGCTCACGACAGGGTACGGATGAAAAACTGTTTTTT.

CDR3 region: CRAPAGRVNSNQPQHF. Here the CDR3 DNA reads TGTCGGGCCCCTGCAGGGAGGGTAAATAGCAATCAGCCCCAGCATTTT. The V call is TRBV30, the J call TRBJ1-5, with D possibly being TRBD1 (5 bases). There are 16 residues in the CDR3. The germline CDR1 and CDR2 sequences are GTSNPN and SVGIG (reference sequence).

The chain has TRBV7-3 and TRBJ1-6; 10 bases fit TRBD1. Losses at the gene ends were 5 bases for V and 7 bases for J; bases not matched to a gene: 8. The CDR3 has 16 amino acids. Germline V CDR1 and CDR2: SGHTA, FQGTGA. Here the CDR3 DNA reads TGTGCCAGCAGCCGGGGACAGGGGCGACTCAATTCACCCCTCCACTTT. Encoded protein: CASSRGQGRLNSPLHF.

Only a few counts were recorded for this clone. V gene TRBV7-9 combines with J gene TRBJ1-2; TRBD1 might be the D (6 bases). The CDR3 consists of 12 residues. The V end was cut by 5 bases, the J end by 7 bases, with 11 bases between. Germline assignment: CDR1 SEHNR and CDR2 FQNEAQ (reference sequence). CDR3 coding DNA: TGTGCCAGCAGCATATCAGGGGTTGGCTACACCTTC. Its protein product is CASSISGVGYTF.

The rearrangement links TRBV6-1 to TRBJ1-3; possibly TRBD1 for D (5 bases). Germline V lookup: CDR1 MNHNS, CDR2 SASEGT. The CDR3 length is 15 residues. Trimming removed 3 bases at V and 6 bases at J, with 15 bases between. The chain's CDR3 is CASSDPVQAKNTIYF. The CDR3 region has the DNA TGTGCCAGCAGTGACCCTGTACAGGCCAAAAACACCATATATTTT.

The chain employs TRBV2 and TRBJ2-1, with TRBD1 matching over 9 bases. Germline-derived CDR1 and CDR2 are SNHLY and FYNNEI. With V trimmed by 5 bases and J by 5 bases, 7 bases remained unmatched. The CDR3 extends over 15 amino acids. This CDR3 is CASSRDRARDNEQFF. The CDR3 DNA follows: TGTGCCAGCAGTAGGGACAGGGCAAGGGACAATGAGCAGTTCTTC. Drawing the rest from reference TRBV2 and TRBJ2-1, the complete variable domain is EPEVTQTPSHQVTQMGQEVILRCVPISNHLYFYWYRQILGQKVEFLVSFYNNEISEKSEIFDDQFSVERPDGSNFTLKIRSTKLEDSAMYFCASSRDRARDNEQFFGPGTRLTVL.

This chain uses TRBV10-3 with TRBJ1-2, with 7 nucleotides matching TRBD1. Trimming cost V 8 bases and J 7 bases; bases outside gene matches: 10. The CDR3 is 13 amino acids. Looked up from germline, CDR1 is ENHRY and CDR2 is SYGVKD. CDR3 sequence: CAISDREGPGYTF. In DNA, the CDR3 is TGTGCCATCTCTGACAGGGAAGGGCCTGGCTACACCTTC.

The chain combines TRBV7-2 with TRBJ2-3, with 8 bases identical to TRBD2. Trimming removed 4 bases from V and 7 bases from J; junction bases left unmatched: 4. Germline V CDR1 and CDR2: SGHTA, FQGNSA. This CDR3 is built from 13 residues. CDR3 bases: TGTGCCAGCAGCTCAGGACTAGCCTATACGCAGTATTTT. Protein product: CASSSGLAYTQYF. The full variable domain, completed using reference TRBV7-2 and TRBJ2-3, is GAGVSQSPSNKVTEKGKDVELRCDPISGHTALYWYRQSLGQGLEFLIYFQGNSAPDKSGLPSDRFSAERTGGSVSTLTIQRTQQEDSAVYLCASSSGLAYTQYFGPGTRLTVL.

This chain uses TRBV9 with TRBJ1-6; TRBD1 might be the D (5 bases). There are 14 residues in the CDR3. CDR1 is SGDLS, CDR2 YYNGEE, per germline. V lost 5 bases and J 7 bases, leaving 13 bases between the germline ends. In DNA, the CDR3 is TGTGCCAGCAGTTACCTCGACAGAAATTCACCCCTCCACTTT. As protein: CASSYLDRNSPLHF.

V usage is TRBV6-6 and J usage is TRBJ2-1; 10 bases line up with TRBD2. The junction had 5 bases not matched to a gene; V was cut back by 7 bases and J by 8 bases. Germline values: CDR1 MNHNY, CDR2 SVGAGI (reference sequence). The CDR3 totals 13 residues. In DNA form, the CDR3 reads TGTGCCAGCAAAAGACTAGCGGGTGATGAGCAGTTCTTC. This gives the protein CASKRLAGDEQFF.

This sequence joins TRBV19 and TRBJ2-3, with 8 positions matching TRBD2. After removal of 5 bases from V and 2 bases from J, the junction contained 9 bases not matched to a gene. CDR1 and CDR2 (germline): LNHDA, SQIVND (reference sequence). The CDR3 has 16 amino acids. CDR3 DNA sequence: TGTGCCAGTAGTTCCCGGGGGGGAAGGGCCACAGATACGCAGTATTTT. Translating gives CASSSRGGRATDTQYF. Combining the CDR3 with reference TRBV19 and TRBJ2-3 gives the whole variable domain DGGITQSPKYLFRKEGQNVTLSCEQNLNHDAMYWYRQDPGQGLRLIYYSQIVNDFQKGDIAEGYSVSREKKESFPLTVTSAQKNPTAFYLCASSSRGGRATDTQYFGPGTRLTVL.

Comment on this clone: This CDR3 is also generated by other DNA sequences in the sample. The chain is built from TRBV12-3 or TRBV12-4 and TRBJ1-2; a possible D gene is TRBD1 (6 bases). Trimming took off 4 bases at V and 5 bases at J, with 11 bases between the two ends. CDR3 length equals 13 residues. Written as DNA, the CDR3 is TGTGCCAGCAGTTCCACAGGGTCGTATGGCTACACCTTC. Its protein is CASSSTGSYGYTF.

The chain employs TRBV9 and TRBJ2-1; tentatively, D is TRBD2 (7 bases). Germline CDR1 and CDR2: SGDLS and YYNGEE. The CDR3 sequence is 16 residues long. Trimming cost V 3 bases and J 4 bases, with 17 bases left between them. DNA of the CDR3: TGTGCCAGCAGCGCCCGGGGGGCCAACCAGTACAATGAGCAGTTCTTC. It is translated as CASSARGANQYNEQFF.

The table lists this clone with a count of one. The rearrangement uses TRBV30 and TRBJ1-2; TRBD1 is a possible D gene (6 bases). The CDR3 has 13 amino acids. Looked up from germline, CDR1 is GTSNPN and CDR2 is SVGIG (reference sequence). V was shortened by 4 bases and J by 7 bases, with 16 bases between the two germline ends. For the CDR3, the DNA is TGTGCCTGGACCATAGGGGGGGCGCGTGGCTACACCTTC. Protein: CAWTIGGARGYTF.

V gene TRBV9 combines with J gene TRBJ1-1; D ambiguous. Germline-derived CDR1 and CDR2 are SGDLS and YYNGEE. The CDR3 sequence is 15 residues long. V dropped 1 base and J dropped 3 bases, with 13 bases sitting between them. CDR3 sequence (DNA): TGTGCCAGCAGCGTATCGCCCTCGAGGGACACTGAAGCTTTCTTT. Translating gives CASSVSPSRDTEAFF.

V gene TRBV15 combines with J gene TRBJ1-4; no clear D. The V gene lost 2 bases and the J gene lost 5 bases, with 9 bases spanning the gap. This CDR3 spans 14 amino acids. Germline-derived CDR1 and CDR2 are LNHNV and YYDKDF (reference sequence). The CDR3, as DNA: TGTGCCACCAGCAGATCGGGAGGGAATGAAAAACTGTTTTTT. The encoded protein is CATSRSGGNEKLFF.

V and J are TRBV6-1 and TRBJ1-2; perhaps TRBD1 as D (6 bases). Germline CDR1 and CDR2: MNHNS and SASEGT. The V end lost 2 bases, the J end lost 3 bases, and 13 bases lay between the germline ends. The CDR3 is made up of 15 amino acids. CDR3 residues: CASSEMVQGYYGYTF. DNA of the CDR3: TGTGCCAGCAGTGAAATGGTACAGGGTTACTATGGCTACACCTTC.

The chain recombines TRBV5-4 with TRBJ1-3; D may be TRBD1 (5 bases). The germline CDR1 and CDR2 sequences are SGHNT and YYREEE (reference sequence). Trimming removed 0 bases from V and 9 bases from J, with 16 bases in between. This CDR3 region has 15 residues. CDR3 protein: CASSLEDNLRTTIYF. CDR3 DNA: TGTGCCAGCAGCTTGGAGGACAATCTACGAACCACCATATATTTT.

The chain recombines TRBV30 with TRBJ1-2; possible D gene TRBD1, 5 bases. The germline V gene has CDR1 GTSNPN and CDR2 SVGIG (reference sequence). Trimming took off 4 bases at V and 8 bases at J, with 11 bases between the two ends. There are 11 residues in the CDR3. The CDR3 protein is CAWIQGWGYTF. The CDR3 DNA reads TGTGCCTGGATCCAGGGTTGGGGCTACACCTTC.

As for this clone: The junction departs from the called germline gene at one end, perhaps through a read error. The V gene is TRBV24-1, the J gene TRBJ2-2, with TRBD2 matching 9 bases. The germline CDR1 and CDR2 sequences are KGHDR and SFDVKD. The CDR3 contains 18 residues. The CDR3: CATRDPRGGRGDTGELFF. CDR3 bases: TGTGCCACCCGTGATCCGCGGGGGGGCCGGGGGGACACCGGGGAGCTGTTTTTT.

The rearrangement joins TRBV2 to TRBJ2-5; D is perhaps TRBD2 (5 bases). Between the trimmed V and J ends, which lost 3 bases and 1 base, there was a span of 12 bases. Germline CDR1 is SNHLY and CDR2 is FYNNEI. This CDR3 has 15 amino acids. CDR3 nucleotide sequence: TGTGCCAGCAGTGAGACACGAGAGGGCCAAGAGACCCAGTACTTC. Protein product: CASSETREGQETQYF.

In this sample, this clone turned up once. The chain carries TRBV3-1 (or the pseudogene TRBV3-2) and TRBJ2-2; the match to TRBD1 covers 7 bases. CDR3 length: 17 residues. Germline CDR1 and CDR2: LGHDT and YNNKEL (reference sequence). V dropped 2 bases and J dropped 6; count of bases not matched to a gene: 12. The CDR3 DNA follows: TGTGCCAGCAGCCAACCCTTGGGAAGGGGGCAGTCCGGGGAGCTGTTTTTT. It is translated as CASSQPLGRGQSGELFF.